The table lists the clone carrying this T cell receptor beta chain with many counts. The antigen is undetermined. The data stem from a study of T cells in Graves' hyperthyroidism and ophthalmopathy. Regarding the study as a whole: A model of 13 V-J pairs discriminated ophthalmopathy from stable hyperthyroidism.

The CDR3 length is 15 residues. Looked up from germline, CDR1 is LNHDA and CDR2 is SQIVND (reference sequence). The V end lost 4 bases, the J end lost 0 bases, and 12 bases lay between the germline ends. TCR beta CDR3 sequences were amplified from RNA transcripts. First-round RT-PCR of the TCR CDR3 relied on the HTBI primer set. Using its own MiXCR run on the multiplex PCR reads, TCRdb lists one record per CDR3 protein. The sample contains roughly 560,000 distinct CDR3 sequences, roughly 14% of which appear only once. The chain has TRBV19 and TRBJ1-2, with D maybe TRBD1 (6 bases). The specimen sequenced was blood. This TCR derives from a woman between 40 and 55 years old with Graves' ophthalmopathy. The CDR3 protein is CASSTRTATNYGYTF. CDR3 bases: TGTGCCAGTAGTACCCGGACAGCTACTAACTATGGCTACACCTTC.